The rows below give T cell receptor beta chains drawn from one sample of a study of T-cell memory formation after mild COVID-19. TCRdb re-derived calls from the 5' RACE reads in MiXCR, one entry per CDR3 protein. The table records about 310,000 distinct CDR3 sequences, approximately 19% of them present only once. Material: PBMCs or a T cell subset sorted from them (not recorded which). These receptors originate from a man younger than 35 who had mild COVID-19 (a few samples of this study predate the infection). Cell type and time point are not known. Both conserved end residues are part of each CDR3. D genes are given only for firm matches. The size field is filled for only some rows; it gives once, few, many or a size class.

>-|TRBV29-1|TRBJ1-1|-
CSVEKGRAGEAFF
TGCAGCGTTGAAAAGGGGAGGGCGGGTGAAGCTTTCTTT
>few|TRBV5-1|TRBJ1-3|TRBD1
CASSLYIGDRGNTIYF
TGCGCCAGCAGCTTGTATATAGGGGACAGAGGAAACACCATATATTTT
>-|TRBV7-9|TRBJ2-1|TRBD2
CATAASGWNNEQFF
TGTGCCACCGCGGCTAGCGGATGGAACAATGAGCAGTTCTTC
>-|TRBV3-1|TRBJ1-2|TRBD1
CASSQFGTGSKGYTF
TGTGCCAGCAGCCAATTTGGGACAGGGTCGAAAGGCTACACCTTC
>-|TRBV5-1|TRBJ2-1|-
CASSLQQYNEQFF
TGCGCCAGCAGCTTGCAACAGTACAATGAGCAGTTCTTC
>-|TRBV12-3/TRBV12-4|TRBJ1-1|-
CASSHPGLGTGTEAFF
TGTGCCAGCAGCCATCCGGGGCTCGGGACGGGCACTGAAGCTTTCTTT
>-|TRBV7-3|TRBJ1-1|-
CASSLSAGTEAFF
TGTGCCAGCAGCTTATCGGCGGGCACTGAAGCTTTCTTT
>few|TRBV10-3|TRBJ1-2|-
CAIGGTSNYGYTF
TGTGCCATCGGTGGAACAAGTAACTATGGCTACACCTTC
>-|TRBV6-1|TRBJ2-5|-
CASSEGAYETQYF
TGTGCCAGCAGTGAGGGGGCGTACGAGACCCAGTACTTC
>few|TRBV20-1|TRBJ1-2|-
CSARYRVVYGYTF
TGCAGTGCTAGATATAGGGTAGTATATGGCTACACCTTC
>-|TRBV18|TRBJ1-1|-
CASSPSDSNTEAFF
TGTGCCAGCTCACCGAGCGACAGTAACACTGAAGCTTTCTTT
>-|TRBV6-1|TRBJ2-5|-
CASRDTDYRETQYF
TGTGCCAGCAGGGATACAGACTATAGAGAGACCCAGTACTTC
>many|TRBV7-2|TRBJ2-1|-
CASSLSRNEQFF
TGTGCCAGCAGCTTATCGCGGAATGAGCAGTTCTTC
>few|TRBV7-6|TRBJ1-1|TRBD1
CASSPGQGTNTEAFF
TGTGCCAGCAGCCCCGGACAGGGGACGAACACTGAAGCTTTCTTT
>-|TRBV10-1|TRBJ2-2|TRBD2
CASSEQRGGTGELFF
TGCGCCAGCAGTGAACAGCGGGGGGGTACCGGGGAGCTGTTTTTT
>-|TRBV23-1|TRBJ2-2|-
CASSPTGPTGELFF
TGCGCCAGCAGTCCGACAGGACCCACCGGGGAGCTGTTTTTT
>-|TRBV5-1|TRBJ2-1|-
CASRLDGPPLGEQFF
TGCGCCAGCAGATTGGACGGACCACCCTTGGGTGAGCAGTTCTTC
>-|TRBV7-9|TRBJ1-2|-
CASSLNNYGYTF
TGTGCCAGCAGCTTGAATAACTATGGCTACACCTTC
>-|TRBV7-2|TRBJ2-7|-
CASSLVGSSYEQYF
TGTGCCAGCAGCCTAGTGGGGAGCTCCTACGAGCAGTACTTC
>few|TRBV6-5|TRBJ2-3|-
CASSYSATTQISQYF
TGTGCCAGCAGTTACTCGGCGACAACACAGATATCGCAGTATTTT
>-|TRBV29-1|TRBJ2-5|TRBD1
CSVESADRQRVTQYF
TGCAGCGTTGAATCCGCGGACAGGCAGAGGGTAACCCAGTACTTC
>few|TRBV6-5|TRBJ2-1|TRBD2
CASSSGGKYNEQFF
TGTGCCAGCAGTAGCGGGGGGAAATACAATGAGCAGTTCTTC
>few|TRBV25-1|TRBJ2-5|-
CASSDFPLGETQYF
TGTGCCAGCAGTGATTTTCCCCTGGGAGAGACCCAGTACTTC
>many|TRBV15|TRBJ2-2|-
CATSREATFTGELFF
TGTGCCACCAGCAGAGAGGCCACCTTCACCGGGGAGCTGTTTTTT
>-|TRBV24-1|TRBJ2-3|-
CATSDGTGEVDTQYF
TGTGCCACCAGTGATGGAACAGGGGAGGTGGATACGCAGTATTTT
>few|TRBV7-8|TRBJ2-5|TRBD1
CASVARQGRSETQYF
TGTGCCAGCGTCGCACGACAGGGGAGATCGGAGACCCAGTACTTC
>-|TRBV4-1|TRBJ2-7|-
CASSQGLRGYEQYF
TGCGCCAGCAGCCAAGGGTTGCGGGGCTACGAGCAGTACTTC
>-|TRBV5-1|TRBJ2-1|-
CASSLGRATNEQFF
TGCGCCAGCAGCTTGGGTAGGGCGACCAATGAGCAGTTCTTC
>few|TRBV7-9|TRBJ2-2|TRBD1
CASSRLMLGQGAGELFF
TGTGCCAGCAGTCGACTCATGCTGGGACAGGGGGCCGGGGAGCTGTTTTTT
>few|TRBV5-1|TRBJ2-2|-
CATAPSPNTGELFF
TGCGCCACCGCCCCCAGTCCGAACACCGGGGAGCTGTTTTTT
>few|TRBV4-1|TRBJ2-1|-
CASSQRPPYNEQFF
TGCGCCAGCAGCCAACGTCCCCCTTACAATGAGCAGTTCTTC
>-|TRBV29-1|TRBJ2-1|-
CSVVGMGSGQFF
TGCAGCGTTGTGGGGATGGGGAGCGGGCAGTTCTTC
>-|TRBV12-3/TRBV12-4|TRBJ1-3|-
CASNTVSSGNTIYF
TGTGCCAGCAATACAGTGAGCTCTGGAAACACCATATATTTT
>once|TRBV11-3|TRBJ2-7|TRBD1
CASSLGRGLAEQYF
TGTGCCAGCAGCTTGGGCAGGGGGCTCGCCGAGCAGTACTTC
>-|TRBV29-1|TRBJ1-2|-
CSVRGRDDSNYGYTF
TGCAGCGTCAGAGGACGGGACGACTCTAACTATGGCTACACCTTC
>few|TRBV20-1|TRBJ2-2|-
CSARAGTGELFF
TGCAGTGCTAGAGCCGGGACCGGGGAGCTGTTTTTT
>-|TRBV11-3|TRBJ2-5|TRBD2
CASSQGGTSGVGETQYF
TGTGCCAGCAGCCAAGGGGGGACTAGCGGGGTTGGAGAGACCCAGTACTTC
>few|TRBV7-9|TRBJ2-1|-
CASSLTPYNEQFF
TGTGCCAGCAGCTTAACTCCCTACAATGAGCAGTTCTTC
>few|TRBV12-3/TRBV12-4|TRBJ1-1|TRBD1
CASSLTGWGTEAFF
TGTGCCAGCAGTTTGACAGGGTGGGGGACTGAAGCTTTCTTT
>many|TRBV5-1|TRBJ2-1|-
CASSSDRNEQFF
TGCGCCAGCAGCTCGGACCGCAATGAGCAGTTCTTC
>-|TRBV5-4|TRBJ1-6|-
CASSQASRGRYSPLHF
TGTGCCAGCAGCCAGGCTTCTAGGGGACGGTATTCACCCCTCCACTTT
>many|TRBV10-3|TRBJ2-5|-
CAIKLEPQETQYF
TGTGCCATCAAGCTAGAACCCCAAGAGACCCAGTACTTC
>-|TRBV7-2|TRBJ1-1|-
CASSLLDRNTEAFF
TGTGCCAGCAGCTTACTCGACAGGAACACTGAAGCTTTCTTT
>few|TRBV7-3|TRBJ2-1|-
CASSPYTRGDTYNEQFF
TGTGCCAGCAGCCCTTACACCAGGGGAGATACCTACAATGAGCAGTTCTTC
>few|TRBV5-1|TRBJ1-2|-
CASSNPGGYTF
TGCGCCAGCAGTAATCCAGGGGGCTACACCTTC
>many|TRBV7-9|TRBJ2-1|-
CASSPREQFF
TGTGCCAGCAGCCCCCGGGAGCAGTTCTTC
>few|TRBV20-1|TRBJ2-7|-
CSAPWSYEQYF
TGCAGTGCTCCCTGGAGCTACGAGCAGTACTTC
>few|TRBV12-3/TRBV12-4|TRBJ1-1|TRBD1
CASSPQGARNTEAFF
TGTGCCAGCAGTCCCCAGGGGGCGCGGAACACTGAAGCTTTCTTT
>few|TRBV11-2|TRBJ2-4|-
CASSLAPGGRNVIQYF
TGTGCCAGCAGCTTAGCACCCGGAGGCAGGAACGTCATTCAGTACTTC
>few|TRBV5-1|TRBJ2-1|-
CASSLYTGYNEQFF
TGCGCCAGCAGCTTGTACACAGGGTACAATGAGCAGTTCTTC
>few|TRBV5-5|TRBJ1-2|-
CASSGGPINYGYTF
TGTGCCAGCAGCGGTGGACCGATAAACTATGGCTACACCTTC
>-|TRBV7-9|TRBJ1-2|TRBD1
CASSQGQGSSYGYTF
TGTGCCAGCAGCCAAGGACAGGGTAGTTCCTATGGCTACACCTTC
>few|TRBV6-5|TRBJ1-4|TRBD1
CASSYWTGVGTNEKLFF
TGTGCCAGCAGTTACTGGACAGGGGTCGGGACTAATGAAAAACTGTTTTTT